This passage covers 18 T cell receptor beta chains from one sample sequenced in a study of human T cells and chemical hapten exposure. Each CDR3 protein gets one entry after TCRdb re-called the RACE reads with MiXCR. This table holds about 400,000 distinct CDR3 sequences, about 6% found once. Time point of the sample: patch test 2, 6 weeks after DPC sensitization. Stated treatment: therapeutic diphenylcyclopropenone sensitization with weekly scalp DPC. The sequencing used whole blood, collected in connection with sensitization to the hapten diphenylcyclopropenone (DPC). These receptors were taken from a woman aged 18 to 35 with alopecia areata. Some clones in this sample may be carry-over from other donors' samples.

The chain employs TRBV12-3 or TRBV12-4 and TRBJ1-1, with D perhaps matching TRBD1 (6 bases). Trimming shortened V by 7 bases and J by 0 bases, and 12 bases separated the two germline ends. This CDR3 is 14 amino acids long. CDR3 sequence: CASTGQSMNTEAFF. In nucleotides, the CDR3 is TGTGCCAGCACAGGACAGTCCATGAACACTGAAGCTTTCTTT.

V usage is TRBV12-3 or TRBV12-4 and J usage is TRBJ2-1, with TRBD2 identical over 10 bases. The junction had 6 bases not matched to a gene; V was cut back by 1 base and J by 6 bases. The CDR3 extends over 16 amino acids. CDR3: CASSLGGTSAPNEQFF. CDR3 nucleotides: TGTGCCAGCAGTTTAGGTGGGACTAGCGCCCCCAATGAGCAGTTCTTC.

This clonotype was observed many times. This chain links TRBV5-5 with TRBJ1-2; the D is unclear. V was shortened by 0 bases and J by 5 bases, with 11 bases between the two germline ends. CDR1 is SGHKS and CDR2 is YYEKEE in the germline V gene (reference sequence). CDR3 length equals 14 residues. The CDR3 here is CASSLEEGRYGYTF. DNA for the CDR3: TGTGCCAGCAGCTTGGAGGAGGGTCGTTATGGCTACACCTTC.

This clonotype was seen at least ten times. V is TRBV29-1 and J is TRBJ1-4, with no clear D. In germline, CDR1 is SQVTM, CDR2 ANQGSEA. This CDR3 spans 13 amino acids. Trimming left V 3 bases short and J 2 bases short, with 7 bases between. The CDR3 loop reads CSVESGTNEKLFF. The CDR3 DNA sequence: TGCAGCGTTGAGTCCGGGACTAATGAAAAACTGTTTTTT.

This clonotype was counted ten times or more. V is TRBV7-2 and J is TRBJ1-3; no reliable D call. Trimming left V 1 base short and J 8 bases short, with 9 bases between. The CDR3 has 13 amino acids. CDR1 is SGHTA, CDR2 FQGNSA, per germline. The CDR3 nucleotides read TGTGCCAGCAGCTTAGGAGAGTGGGACACCATATATTTT. Encoded protein: CASSLGEWDTIYF.

This clonotype has a single count. This chain connects TRBV20-1 to TRBJ2-1; 12 bases are a match to TRBD2. Germline CDR1 and CDR2: DFQATT and SNEGSKA (reference sequence). The CDR3 has 14 residues. The trim removed 4 bases at V and 6 bases at J, leaving 4 bases unmatched. CDR3 loop: CSATASGGANEQFF. In nucleotides, the CDR3 is TGCAGTGCTACAGCTAGCGGGGGGGCCAATGAGCAGTTCTTC.

This clonotype showed up many times. The chain recombines TRBV6-6 with TRBJ1-2; 11 nucleotides match TRBD1. V trimming: 4 bases; J trimming: 4 bases; junction bases outside the gene matches: 8. CDR3 length equals 16 residues. Per the germline V gene, CDR1 is MNHNY and CDR2 is SVGAGI (reference sequence). CDR3 residues: CASSSLDRGRIYGYTF. The CDR3 nucleotides are TGTGCCAGCAGTTCGTTGGACAGGGGGCGTATCTATGGCTACACCTTC.

This clonotype came up many times. This rearrangement joins TRBV10-3 to TRBJ1-3, with D possibly being TRBD1 (6 bases). V dropped 7 bases and J dropped 4 bases, with 11 bases sitting between them. The CDR3 has 13 residues. Germline loops: CDR1 ENHRY, CDR2 SYGVKD. CDR3 region: CAITGTSGNTIYF. DNA for the CDR3: TGTGCCATCACTGGGACATCCGGAAACACCATATATTTT.

This clonotype was recorded a few times. This chain joins TRBV4-3 and TRBJ1-5; TRBD1 might be the D (5 bases). V was cut by 4 bases and J by 6 bases, with 16 bases left in between. In germline, CDR1 is LGHNA, CDR2 YSLEER. This CDR3 spans 15 amino acids. CDR3 loop: CASSLQWQGGQPQHF. The CDR3 DNA sequence: TGCGCCAGCAGCCTACAATGGCAGGGTGGTCAGCCCCAGCATTTT.

The V call is TRBV6-5, the J call TRBJ1-2; a possible D gene is TRBD1 (5 bases). V was trimmed by 2 bases and J by 4 bases, leaving 8 bases between them. The length of the CDR3 is 13 residues. Germline V gene sequence: CDR1 MNHEY, CDR2 SVGAGI. CDR3 region: CASSYRQGYGYTF. Written as DNA, the CDR3 is TGTGCCAGCAGTTACAGGCAGGGCTATGGCTACACCTTC.

The sample holds many counts of this clonotype. The chain carries TRBV24-1 and TRBJ2-1, with D possibly TRBD1 on 6 matching bases. V was clipped by 3 bases and J by 2 bases, with 16 bases between them. Germline values: CDR1 KGHDR, CDR2 SFDVKD. This CDR3 is built from 17 residues. The CDR3: CATSDISRDKAYNEQFF. CDR3 sequence (DNA): TGTGCCACCAGTGATATATCTCGGGACAAAGCCTACAATGAGCAGTTCTTC.

This clonotype has more than one count but fewer than ten. The chain recombines TRBV6-5 with TRBJ2-3, with D possibly TRBD2 on 5 matching bases. Germline V gives CDR1 MNHEY, CDR2 SVGAGI. The CDR3 length is 12 residues. V was trimmed by 6 bases and J by 5 bases, leaving 9 bases between them. CDR3: CASRDTRDTQYF. CDR3 coding DNA: TGTGCCAGCAGGGATACTAGAGATACGCAGTATTTT.

The CDR3 nucleotides read TGCGCCAGCAGCCCGCAAACGGGCAGGGGGATTGAAGCTTTCTTT. Its translation: CASSPQTGRGIEAFF. The gene calls are TRBV4-1 and TRBJ1-1; 7 bases are shared with TRBD1. The CDR3 totals 15 residues. CDR1 is MGHRA and CDR2 is YSYEKL in the germline V gene. Trimming at V came to 4 bases and at J to 7 bases, leaving 12 bases not matched to a gene.

V gene TRBV7-2 combines with J gene TRBJ1-1, with D possibly TRBD1 on 6 matching bases. The CDR3 runs to 14 residues. V shed 1 base and J shed 4 bases, with 10 bases lying between them. Germline V gene lookup returns CDR1 SGHTA and CDR2 FQGNSA. CDR3 region: CASSLVGGLTEAFF. The DNA of the CDR3 is TGTGCCAGCAGCTTAGTAGGGGGGCTCACTGAAGCTTTCTTT.

V is TRBV7-3 and J is TRBJ2-1; no clear D. The length of the CDR3 is 13 residues. The germline CDR1 and CDR2 sequences are SGHTA and FQGTGA. Between the trimmed V and J ends, which lost 6 bases and 7 bases, there was a span of 13 bases. For the CDR3, the DNA is TGTGCCAGCAGTCTCATGGTCGAAAATGAGCAGTTCTTC. Translating it yields CASSLMVENEQFF. The variable domain in full, completed from reference TRBV7-3 and TRBJ2-1, reads GAGVSQTPSNKVTEKGKYVELRCDPISGHTALYWYRQSLGQGPEFLIYFQGTGAADDSGLPNDRFFAVRPEGSVSTLKIQRTERGDSAVYLCASSLMVENEQFFGPGTRLTVL.

In its sample, this clonotype was seen many times. The chain joins TRBV2 to TRBJ1-5, with a tentative D call TRBD1 (6 bases). Germline assignment: CDR1 SNHLY and CDR2 FYNNEI. The CDR3 loop spans 14 amino acids. Trimming left V 1 base short and J 6 bases short, with 10 bases between. CDR3 sequence reads: CASSEGQGSQPQHF. The DNA of the CDR3 is TGTGCCAGCAGTGAAGGGCAGGGGAGTCAGCCCCAGCATTTT. Variable domain in full (rest from reference TRBV2 and TRBJ1-5): EPEVTQTPSHQVTQMGQEVILRCVPISNHLYFYWYRQILGQKVEFLVSFYNNEISEKSEIFDDQFSVERPDGSNFTLKIRSTKLEDSAMYFCASSEGQGSQPQHFGDGTRLSIL.

The rearrangement joins TRBV6-5 to TRBJ1-1; perhaps TRBD1 as D (5 bases). Trimming cost V 1 base and J 1 base, with 13 bases left between them. The CDR3 has 16 residues. In germline, CDR1 is MNHEY, CDR2 SVGAGI. The CDR3 here is CASSYWLAGPNTEAFF. The CDR3 nucleotides are TGTGCCAGCAGTTACTGGTTGGCAGGGCCGAACACTGAAGCTTTCTTT.

This clonotype was counted a few times. As DNA, the CDR3 is TGTGCCAGCAGCTTACCAGGACCCCTCTCTGGGGCCAACGTCCTGACTTTC. The encoded protein is CASSLPGPLSGANVLTF. J is TRBJ2-6 and V is TRBV7-2; D call uncertain. The V and J ends lost 2 bases and 0 bases respectively, with 11 bases between them. In germline, CDR1 is SGHTA, CDR2 FQGNSA. This CDR3 contains 17 residues.